This entry lists 13 T cell receptor beta chains sequenced from one sample in a study of CD8+ T cells in alopecia areata. cDNA prepared by RNA extraction and subsequent reverse transcription served as the template for sequencing. Produced via immunoSEQ multiplex PCR; TCRdb's table is partial and in-frame only. The sample holds roughly 120,000 clones; roughly two fifths are singletons and the top ten take approximately 2.8%. Input material: CD4+ T cells sorted from blood. The receptors here all came from a human donor with alopecia areata.

The chain employs TRBV29-1 and TRBJ2-5; 8 positions agree with TRBD1. With V trimmed by 4 bases and J by 2 bases, 9 bases remained unmatched. The germline gives CDR1 SQVTM, CDR2 ANQGSEA. The CDR3 runs 15 residues. CDR3: CSVAAGTGVQETQYF. The CDR3 DNA is TGCAGCGTTGCGGCCGGGACAGGAGTTCAAGAGACCCAGTACTTC.

This clone was detected many times. The rearrangement joins TRBV19 to TRBJ1-5; 7 bases align to TRBD1. The trim removed 9 bases at V and 1 base at J, leaving 12 bases unmatched. This CDR3 spans 16 amino acids. Looked up from germline, CDR1 is LNHDA and CDR2 is SQIVND (reference sequence). CDR3 nucleotide sequence: TGTGCCAGCAGGAGACAGGGAGATGGGAGCAATCAGCCCCAGCATTTT. As protein: CASRRQGDGSNQPQHF.

The rearrangement links TRBV7-9 to TRBJ2-5, with D tentatively TRBD1 (6 bases). V was pared by 5 bases and J by 5 bases, with 12 bases between. This CDR3 is 13 amino acids long. Germline V gives CDR1 SEHNR, CDR2 FQNEAQ (reference sequence). In DNA form, the CDR3 reads TGTGCCAGCAGCCCACACAGGGTTGAGACCCAGTACTTC. Protein sequence: CASSPHRVETQYF.

The chain carries TRBV2 and TRBJ2-7; unclear D gene. The CDR3 has 13 residues. Between the trimmed V and J ends, which lost 4 bases and 2 bases, there was a span of 9 bases. CDR1 is SNHLY and CDR2 is FYNNEI in the germline V gene. The CDR3 sequence: CASSGIGPYEQYF. CDR3 nucleotide sequence: TGTGCCAGCAGTGGAATAGGGCCCTACGAGCAGTACTTC.

This clone was found a few times. The chain is built from TRBV12-5 and TRBJ2-7; no clear D. V lost 2 bases and J lost 6, with 8 bases in between. Germline V gene lookup returns CDR1 LGHNT and CDR2 FRNRAP. The CDR3 extends over 12 amino acids. CDR3: CASGLPPAEQYF. The CDR3 coding sequence is TGTGCTAGTGGTTTGCCCCCCGCCGAGCAGTACTTC.

This chain's CDR3 is CASSLLGQGGETQYF. Here the CDR3 DNA reads TGTGCCAGCTCACTACTGGGACAGGGAGGCGAGACCCAGTACTTC. This chain uses TRBV18 with TRBJ2-5, with 9 positions matching TRBD1. Germline V gene lookup returns CDR1 KGHSH and CDR2 LQKENI. V dropped 4 bases and J dropped 5; count of bases not matched to a gene: 8. There are 15 residues in the CDR3.

V usage is TRBV7-2 and J usage is TRBJ2-1; TRBD1 might be the D (7 bases). Germline CDR1 reads SGHTA; CDR2 reads FQGNSA. The CDR3 runs to 14 residues. V lost 2 bases, J lost 7 bases, and 12 bases lay in between. The CDR3 sequence is CASSLRSGGNEQFF. The DNA for the CDR3 is TGTGCCAGCAGCTTAAGGTCAGGGGGGAATGAGCAGTTCTTC. The full variable domain, with the rest looked up from reference TRBV7-2 and TRBJ2-1, is GAGVSQSPSNKVTEKGKDVELRCDPISGHTALYWYRQSLGQGLEFLIYFQGNSAPDKSGLPSDRFSAERTGGSVSTLTIQRTQQEDSAVYLCASSLRSGGNEQFFGPGTRLTVL.

J is TRBJ1-2 and V is TRBV29-1; a possible D gene is TRBD1 (6 bases). The germline V gene encodes CDR1 SQVTM and CDR2 ANQGSEA. The V gene lost 4 bases and the J gene lost 6 bases, with 15 bases spanning the gap. The CDR3 totals 13 residues. In nucleotides, the CDR3 is TGCAGCGTTGTAATCTCGGCAGGGGATGGCTACACCTTC. Translation gives CSVVISAGDGYTF. Using reference TRBV29-1 and TRBJ1-2 for the parts outside the CDR3, the full variable domain is SAVISQKPSRDICQRGTSLTIQCQVDSQVTMMFWYRQQPGQSLTLIATANQGSEATYESGFVIDKFPISRPNLTFSTLTVSNMSPEDSSIYLCSVVISAGDGYTFGSGTRLTVV.

The chain is built from TRBV7-9 and TRBJ2-5, with D possibly being TRBD1 (6 bases). Between the trimmed V and J ends, which lost 5 bases and 5 bases, there was a span of 15 bases. The CDR3 runs 14 residues. Germline V CDR1 and CDR2: SEHNR, FQNEAQ (reference sequence). The CDR3 region is CASSITTGFETQYF. As DNA, the CDR3 is TGTGCCAGCAGCATAACCACAGGGTTCGAGACCCAGTACTTC.

This chain connects TRBV29-1 to TRBJ2-7, with TRBD1 identical over 8 bases. Per the germline V gene, CDR1 is SQVTM and CDR2 is ANQGSEA. The CDR3 extends over 13 amino acids. Unmatched junction bases numbered 6, after V lost 6 bases and J lost 2 bases. The CDR3 nucleotides are TGCAGCGTGGTCGGACAGGGACCCTACGAGCAGTACTTC. Protein product: CSVVGQGPYEQYF.

The chain employs TRBV30 and TRBJ2-7, with TRBD2 matching over 13 bases. Germline lookup yields CDR1 GTSNPN and CDR2 SVGIG (reference sequence). CDR3 length: 17 amino acids. V lost 1 base to trimming and J lost 0 bases; unmatched junction nucleotides: 6. CDR3 nucleotides: TGTGCCTGGAGTGACCCCGGACTAGCGGGGGCCTCCTACGAGCAGTACTTC. This sequence encodes CAWSDPGLAGASYEQYF.

This clone was counted only a few times. This chain connects TRBV7-2 to TRBJ2-6; D unresolved. This CDR3 contains 14 residues. V gave up 4 bases and J gave up 2 bases, with 6 bases separating them. In germline, CDR1 is SGHTA, CDR2 FQGNSA. The CDR3 nucleotides read TGTGCCAGCAGCTACGGGCCTGGGGCCAACGTCCTGACTTTC. Its translation: CASSYGPGANVLTF.

The gene calls are TRBV4-3 and TRBJ2-2; D is undetermined. V was pared by 4 bases and J by 5 bases, with 5 bases between. The germline CDR1 and CDR2 sequences are LGHNA and YSLEER. The CDR3 sequence is 12 residues long. The CDR3 nucleotides read TGCGCCAGCAGCCCTGTAACCGGGGAGCTGTTTTTT. This sequence encodes CASSPVTGELFF.